This is a list of T cell receptor beta chains from one sample in a study of regulatory T cells in long-lasting Graves disease. MiXCR, run by TCRdb on the multiplex PCR reads, gives a single entry per CDR3 protein. In the table there are fewer than 500,000 distinct CDR3 sequences, around 15% of which are singletons. The data also belong to a second study, concerning T cells in Graves' hyperthyroidism and ophthalmopathy.

The starting material was peripheral blood mononuclear cells (PBMCs), obtained at new diagnosis, from a patient treated with antithyroid drugs. The source is a man aged 40-49 years with Graves disease. CDR3s include the opening cysteine and the closing phenylalanine or tryptophan. D genes are given only for firm matches. Part of the rows lack a size; the others show once, few, many or a class for expanded clones.

13	TRBJ1-2	TRBV11-2	TRBD1	many	TGTGCCAGCAGCGCAGACAGGGCTCATGGCTACACCTTC	CASSADRAHGYTF
13	TRBJ1-1	TRBV7-8	.	.	TGTGCCAGCAGACCAAAGGGCTCCACTGAAGCTTTCTTT	CASRPKGSTEAFF
15	TRBJ2-5	TRBV28	TRBD1	many	TGTGCCAGCAGTTCGCCGGGACAGGGTGGAGAGACCCAGTACTTC	CASSSPGQGGETQYF
16	TRBJ1-5	TRBV6-2/TRBV6-3	.	.	TGTGCCAGCAGTTCGTTGCTAACCCGGGGCGGTCAGCCCCAGCATTTT	CASSSLLTRGGQPQHF
12	TRBJ1-1	TRBV6-2/TRBV6-3	.	few	TGTGCCAGCAGTGGTTGGGACACTGAAGCTTTCTTT	CASSGWDTEAFF
14	TRBJ1-2	TRBV3-1	.	many	TGTGCCAGCAGCCCATATAGCGCCAGGGGTATAAACACCTTC	CASSPYSARGINTF
13	TRBJ2-7	TRBV7-8	TRBD1	many	TGTGCCAGCAGCCGGACAGGGACGCACGAGCAGTACTTC	CASSRTGTHEQYF
15	TRBJ1-1	TRBV5-6	.	many	TGTGCCAGCAGCCCGGACCCGCTCGGGGACACTGAAGCTTTCTTT	CASSPDPLGDTEAFF
19	TRBJ2-3	TRBV7-9	TRBD2	.	TGTGCCAGCAGCTTACTCCCACAAACTAGCGGGGTAAGCACAGATACGCAGTATTTT	CASSLLPQTSGVSTDTQYF
15	TRBJ2-1	TRBV6-5	TRBD2	.	TGTGCCAGCAGTTACGGCTCTAGCGGGAGTAATGAGCAGTTCTTC	CASSYGSSGSNEQFF
13	TRBJ2-7	TRBV20-1	.	many	TGCAGTGCTAGTCTAGAGGTACGACGCGAGCAGTACTTC	CSASLEVRREQYF
17	TRBJ1-5	TRBV18	TRBD1	.	TGTGCCAGCTCACCACTGCCACAGGGGGCCTCGGGTCAGCCCCAGCATTTT	CASSPLPQGASGQPQHF
17	TRBJ2-4	TRBV28	.	many	TGTGCCAGCAGGAGGGGGGGGGCCTCCCTGAGCAAAAACATTCAGTACTTC	CASRRGGASLSKNIQYF
14	TRBJ2-2	TRBV11-3	TRBD1	many	TGTGCCAGCAGCTCAAAACAGGGGACCGGGGAGCTGTTTTTT	CASSSKQGTGELFF
15	TRBJ1-3	TRBV28	.	many	TGTGCCAGCAGTTTGATAGGGGCCCGTGGAAACACCATATATTTT	CASSLIGARGNTIYF
16	TRBJ2-7	TRBV6-1	TRBD2	many	TGTGCCAGCAGGACCCTTGCGGGAGGGAGGTCCTACGAGCAGTACTTC	CASRTLAGGRSYEQYF